The clone carrying this TCR beta chain has just a few counts. Antigen unknown. Deletions cut 9 bases from V and 5 bases from J, with 14 bases between. This CDR3 is built from 13 residues. Germline CDR1 is SNHLY and CDR2 is FYNNEI. These data are taken from a study of CD8+ T cells in alopecia areata. Study results and caveats: Affected lesional scalp, above all in alopecia totalis/universalis, was more clonal than normal scalp.

Reverse transcribed after extraction, RNA yielded cDNA as the sequencing template. Produced via immunoSEQ multiplex PCR; TCRdb's table is partial and in-frame only. The sample comprises about 100,000 clones, 55% to 60% of which are singletons, and roughly 25% rests with the top ten. The chain employs TRBV2 and TRBJ2-1, with D hard to call. Material: NKG2D-low CD8+ T cells sorted from blood. The clonotype comes from a human donor with alopecia areata. The CDR3 reads CASIGPFDNEQFF. For the CDR3, the DNA is TGTGCCAGTATAGGACCCTTCGACAATGAGCAGTTCTTC. Full variable domain (rest looked up from reference TRBV2 and TRBJ2-1): EPEVTQTPSHQVTQMGQEVILRCVPISNHLYFYWYRQILGQKVEFLVSFYNNEISEKSEIFDDQFSVERPDGSNFTLKIRSTKLEDSAMYFCASIGPFDNEQFFGPGTRLTVL.